This T cell receptor beta chain was captured by sequencing in a study of blood T cell repertoires in COVID-19. Study context: Samples taken during acute and convalescent COVID-19 were collected in the United States, Italy and Spain. T cells, B-cell-depleted T cells, or PBMCs provided the cDNA or gDNA that served as material.

Original analysis: Estimated nucleated cell counts came from reference gene primer amplification. Generated by immunoSEQ multiplex PCR, the TCRdb table keeps only in-frame clones and is missing some. That table supplies the V and J calls and clone size; D and trimming were determined from the DNA. The sample includes over 100,000 clones, about 85% of them seen just once. The CDR3 extends over 16 amino acids. The germline gives CDR1 SGHDT, CDR2 YYEEEE. V lost 2 bases and J lost 1, with 13 bases in between. Sequencing was performed on peripheral blood. This chain links TRBV5-6 with TRBJ2-1; D is uncertain. The clonotype was recovered from a man aged 80 or over with acute or convalescent COVID-19. Here the CDR3 reads CASSFSRQLSYNEQFF. In DNA form, the CDR3 reads TGTGCCAGCAGCTTCTCCCGTCAGTTATCCTACAATGAGCAGTTCTTC. The entire variable domain, with the rest obtained from reference TRBV5-6 and TRBJ2-1, is as follows: DAGVTQSPTHLIKTRGQQVTLRCSPKSGHDTVSWYQQALGQGPQFIFQYYEEEERQRGNFPDRFSGHQFPNYSSELNVNALLLGDSALYLCASSFSRQLSYNEQFFGPGTRLTVL.